Presented here are 5 T cell receptor beta chains from one specimen sequenced in a study of blood T cell repertoires in COVID-19. Here immunoSEQ multiplex PCR was the method, and the copy in TCRdb shows in-frame clones only, minus some. Among around 100,000 clones listed, around 93% were seen once. What was sequenced was peripheral blood. These receptors were taken from a human donor with active COVID-19. The donor label of this sample is uncertain.

Only one count was recorded for this clone. The chain carries TRBV19 and TRBJ2-3; 14 bases are shared with TRBD2. This CDR3 has 15 amino acids. The germline gives CDR1 LNHDA, CDR2 SQIVND (reference sequence). Losses at the gene ends were 10 bases for V and 4 bases for J; bases not matched to a gene: 7. The DNA for the CDR3 is TGTGCCATTTCTAGGACTAGCGGGGGGCCAGATACGCAGTATTTT. This encodes CAISRTSGGPDTQYF.

This chain connects TRBV9 to TRBJ1-1; 9 nucleotides agree with TRBD1. Germline trimming cut 0 bases from V and 1 base from J; bases unmatched to any gene: 7. CDR3 length: 17 residues. CDR1 and CDR2 (germline): SGDLS, YYNGEE. This chain's CDR3 is CASSVEARTGANTEAFF. The DNA for the CDR3 is TGTGCCAGCAGCGTAGAAGCTCGGACAGGGGCGAACACTGAAGCTTTCTTT.

V usage is TRBV5-1 and J usage is TRBJ2-2, with a tentative D call TRBD1 (6 bases). The CDR3 is 16 residues long. Germline CDR1 is SGHRS and CDR2 is YFSETQ. Trimming took 2 bases from V and 5 from J, leaving 16 bases between them. The CDR3 region is CASSLILTGGTGELFF. Written as DNA, the CDR3 is TGCGCCAGCAGCTTAATTTTGACAGGTGGTACCGGGGAGCTGTTTTTT.

The chain links TRBV27 to TRBJ1-2; D uncertain. CDR1 MNHEY and CDR2 SMNVEV come from the germline V gene (reference sequence). This CDR3 comprises 16 residues. Trimming shortened V by 2 bases and J by 5 bases, and 18 bases separated the two germline ends. CDR3 in amino acids: CASSLEAGSWEYGYTF. DNA for the CDR3: TGTGCCAGCAGTTTAGAAGCGGGGTCCTGGGAATATGGCTACACCTTC.

The chain carries TRBV6-5 and TRBJ1-6; possible D gene TRBD1, 6 bases. Germline assignment: CDR1 MNHEY and CDR2 SVGAGI. The CDR3 is 14 residues long. The V gene lost 4 bases and the J gene lost 7 bases, with 11 bases spanning the gap. CDR3 DNA: TGTGCCAGCAGTTCCCCAGGGGAGAATTCACCCCTCCACTTT. Translating gives CASSSPGENSPLHF.